The 3 T cell receptor beta chains listed next were all sequenced from one sample in a study of OX40 agonist ivuxolimab in advanced cancers. The assay was immunoSEQ multiplex PCR, and TCRdb's table has in-frame clones only and misses some. Among about 67,000 clones listed, around 84% were seen once. The input for sequencing was CD4+ or CD8+ T cells sorted from blood, taken in a trial of the OX40 agonist ivuxolimab. Every receptor here comes from an adult with an advanced solid tumor such as melanoma, head and neck, liver or kidney cancer.

The gene calls are TRBV6-1 and TRBJ1-4; TRBD1 matches 7 bases. V was clipped by 3 bases and J by 0 bases; unmatched bases: 13. The CDR3 runs to 19 residues. The V gene's germline CDR1 is MNHNS and CDR2 SASEGT. Here the CDR3 DNA reads TGTGCCAGCAGTGACAACACGGGGACAGCCATTCCAACTAATGAAAAACTGTTTTTT. Translation gives CASSDNTGTAIPTNEKLFF.

This clone has a single count. The chain has TRBV7-3 and TRBJ2-3, with D perhaps TRBD2 (5 bases). The CDR3 runs to 16 residues. CDR1 is SGHTA, CDR2 FQGTGA, per germline. V lost 0 bases to trimming and J lost 0 bases, with 10 bases between them. The CDR3 bases are TGTGCCAGCAGCTTAACTCCTGGGAGAAGCACAGATACGCAGTATTTT. This encodes CASSLTPGRSTDTQYF.

This clone was seen a few times. The chain uses TRBV4-2 and TRBJ1-4; tentatively, D is TRBD1 (6 bases). This CDR3 spans 15 amino acids. Per the germline V gene, CDR1 is LGHNA and CDR2 is YNFKEQ. Deletions cut 3 bases from V and 8 bases from J, with 16 bases between. The CDR3 loop is CASSQPDRRGEKLFF. CDR3 DNA: TGTGCCAGCAGCCAGCCCGACAGGAGGGGAGAAAAACTGTTTTTT.